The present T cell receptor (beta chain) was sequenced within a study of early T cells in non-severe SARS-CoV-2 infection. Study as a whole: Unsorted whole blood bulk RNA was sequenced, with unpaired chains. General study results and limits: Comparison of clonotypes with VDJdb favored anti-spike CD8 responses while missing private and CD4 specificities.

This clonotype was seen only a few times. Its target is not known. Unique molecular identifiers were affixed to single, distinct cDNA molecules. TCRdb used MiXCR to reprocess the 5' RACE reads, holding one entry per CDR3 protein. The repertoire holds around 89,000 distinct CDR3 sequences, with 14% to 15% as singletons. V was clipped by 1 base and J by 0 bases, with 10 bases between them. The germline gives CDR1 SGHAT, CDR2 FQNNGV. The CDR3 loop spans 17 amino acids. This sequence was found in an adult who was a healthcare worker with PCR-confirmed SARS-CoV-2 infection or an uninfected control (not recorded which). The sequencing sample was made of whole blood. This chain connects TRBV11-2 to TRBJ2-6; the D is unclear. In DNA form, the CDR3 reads TGTGCCAGCAGCTTAGGAGTTCTCCACTCTGGGGCCAACGTCCTGACTTTC. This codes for CASSLGVLHSGANVLTF.